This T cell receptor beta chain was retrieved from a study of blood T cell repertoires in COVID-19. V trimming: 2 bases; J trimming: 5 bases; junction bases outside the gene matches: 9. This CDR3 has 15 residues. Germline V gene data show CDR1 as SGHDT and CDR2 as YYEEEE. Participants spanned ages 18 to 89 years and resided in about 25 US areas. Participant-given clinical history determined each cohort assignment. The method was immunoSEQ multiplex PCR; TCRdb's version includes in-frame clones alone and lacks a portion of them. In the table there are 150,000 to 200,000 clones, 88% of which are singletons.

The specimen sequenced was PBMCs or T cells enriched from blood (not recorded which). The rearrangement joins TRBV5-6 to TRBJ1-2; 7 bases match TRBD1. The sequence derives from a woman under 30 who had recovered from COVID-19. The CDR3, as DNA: TGTGCCAGCAGCTTTCCGGACAGGAATACATATGGCTACACCTTC. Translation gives CASSFPDRNTYGYTF.